Listed here are 23 T cell receptor beta chains from one sample, sequenced in a study of PD-1 blockade in mismatch repair-deficient tumors. Sequencing was performed with immunoSEQ multiplex PCR; in TCRdb, only in-frame clones are kept and a portion is missing. This repertoire shows approximately 10,000 clones, approximately 84% found once; its top ten account for about 15%. These receptors have no identified antigens. Described time point: approximately ten-day in vitro stimulation with candidate mutation-associated neoantigen peptide 1. The sequences come from cells cultured in vitro, collected from a patient treated with pembrolizumab. Receptors were obtained from an adult with mismatch repair-deficient cancer.

The chain carries TRBV28 and TRBJ2-7, with TRBD1 matching 9 bases. This CDR3 has 15 amino acids. Looked up from germline, CDR1 is MDHEN and CDR2 is SYDVKM. The junction had 8 bases not matched to a gene; V was cut back by 5 bases and J by 3 bases. The CDR3 protein is CASSLTGTGRYEQYF. DNA for the CDR3: TGTGCCAGCAGTCTAACCGGGACAGGGCGCTACGAGCAGTACTTC.

The chain has TRBV4-2 and TRBJ1-5; D might be TRBD1 (5 bases). The CDR3 has 16 residues. The V end was cut by 8 bases, the J end by 2 bases, with 19 bases between. The germline CDR1 and CDR2 sequences are LGHNA and YNFKEQ. CDR3 region: CASGKGLSRGNQPQHF. The CDR3, as DNA: TGTGCCAGCGGAAAGGGACTCTCTAGGGGCAATCAGCCCCAGCATTTT.

The chain employs TRBV9 and TRBJ2-1; 7 positions agree with TRBD2. The V segment lost 0 bases and the J segment 11 bases; nucleotides outside the gene matches: 11. CDR3 length: 15 residues. Germline-derived CDR1 and CDR2 are SGDLS and YYNGEE. CDR3 residues: CASSVDGRERGKQFF. CDR3 nucleotides: TGTGCCAGCAGCGTAGACGGGCGGGAGAGGGGTAAGCAGTTCTTC.

The sample holds one count of this clone. The gene calls are TRBV27 and TRBJ1-5, with unresolved D. The CDR3 length is 16 residues. Between the trimmed V and J ends, which lost 5 bases and 1 base, there was a span of 15 bases. Germline V gene lookup returns CDR1 MNHEY and CDR2 SMNVEV (reference sequence). DNA for the CDR3: TGTGCCAGCAGTCGCCGGGCCTCGAAGAGCAATCAGCCCCAGCATTTT. Its protein is CASSRRASKSNQPQHF.

The chain couples TRBV14 to TRBJ2-7; 8 bases align to TRBD1. J lost 0 bases, V lost 4 bases, and 5 bases had no gene match. This CDR3 contains 15 residues. CDR1 and CDR2 from the germline V gene are SGHDN and FVKESK. The CDR3 DNA reads TGTGCCAGCAGCCGAGACAGGGGAAGCTCCTACGAGCAGTACTTC. The encoded protein is CASSRDRGSSYEQYF.

This sequence joins TRBV19 and TRBJ1-1; 10 bases match TRBD1. The CDR3 length is 18 residues. V was pared by 6 bases and J by 4 bases, with 17 bases of the junction left unmatched. Germline V gives CDR1 LNHDA, CDR2 SQIVND (reference sequence). The CDR3 loop is CASSLLRGRDRGTTEAFF. CDR3 coding DNA: TGTGCCAGTAGCCTATTAAGGGGCCGGGACAGGGGTACCACTGAAGCTTTCTTT.

This clone has a single count. This chain links TRBV27 with TRBJ1-2; TRBD1 agrees at 8 bases. The J segment lost 4 bases and the V segment lost 5 bases, leaving 9 bases of the junction unmatched. The CDR3 covers 15 residues. Germline lookup yields CDR1 MNHEY and CDR2 SMNVEV (reference sequence). In DNA form, the CDR3 reads TGTGCCAGCAGTCCCCGAGCAGGGGGCAGCTATGGCTACACCTTC. This encodes CASSPRAGGSYGYTF.

This sequence joins TRBV7-3 and TRBJ1-6; 7 bases align to TRBD1. V shed 3 bases, J shed 6 bases, and the junction held 5 bases outside the gene matches. Germline-derived CDR1 and CDR2 are SGHTA and FQGTGA. This CDR3 has 15 amino acids. The CDR3 DNA reads TGTGCCAGCAGCTTGTCGGGACAGCTTAATTCACCCCTCCACTTT. Amino acid sequence: CASSLSGQLNSPLHF.

CDR3 DNA sequence: TGTGCCAGCAGCCCCCTACTTTATTCACCCCTCCACTTT. It translates to CASSPLLYSPLHF. The V call is TRBV7-2, the J call TRBJ1-6; D gene unclear. V lost 5 bases, J lost 8 bases, and 10 bases lay in between. The CDR3 length is 13 residues. Germline CDR1 and CDR2: SGHTA and FQGNSA.

The CDR3 bases are TGTGCCAGCAGCCTACGACAGGGCGGGGAGACCCAGTACTTC. As protein: CASSLRQGGETQYF. The chain uses TRBV7-9 and TRBJ2-5; 7 nucleotides align to TRBD1. This CDR3 region has 14 residues. Looked up from germline, CDR1 is SEHNR and CDR2 is FQNEAQ (reference sequence). V trimming: 5 bases; J trimming: 5 bases; junction bases outside the gene matches: 8.

This chain links TRBV5-1 with TRBJ2-1; 11 nucleotides align to TRBD2. Losses at the gene ends were 5 bases for V and 3 bases for J; bases not matched to a gene: 4. Per the germline V gene, CDR1 is SGHRS and CDR2 is YFSETQ. The length of the CDR3 is 15 residues. The CDR3 bases are TGCGCCAGCAGACTAGCGGGAGAGTTCTACAATGAGCAGTTCTTC. It yields the protein CASRLAGEFYNEQFF.

This clone was counted once. The rearrangement joins TRBV21-1 to TRBJ2-7; the table assigns TRBD1, which was not confirmed against the DNA. TRBV21-1 is listed as a pseudogene. The CDR3 spans 18 residues. CDR3 sequence: CASSKALLGQVIFGEQYF. CDR3 nucleotides: TGTGCCAGCAGCAAAGCGCTTTTGGGACAGGTAATTTTCGGAGAGCAGTACTTC.

The chain recombines TRBV5-4 with TRBJ2-1; 7 bases match TRBD2. The V segment lost 0 bases and the J segment 8 bases; nucleotides outside the gene matches: 5. Germline V CDR1 and CDR2: SGHNT, YYREEE (reference sequence). The CDR3 runs to 14 residues. CDR3 sequence: CASSLGGSGDEQFF. The CDR3 DNA reads as TGTGCCAGCAGCTTGGGTGGGAGCGGGGATGAGCAGTTCTTC.

The chain employs TRBV4-1 and TRBJ2-1, with 7 bases identical to TRBD2. CDR3 length: 17 amino acids. Losses at the gene ends were 4 bases for V and 7 bases for J; bases not matched to a gene: 16. CDR1 is MGHRA and CDR2 is YSYEKL in the germline V gene. The CDR3 loop reads CASSPTGGAGAGNEQFF. In DNA, the CDR3 is TGCGCCAGCAGCCCGACGGGCGGGGCGGGAGCGGGTAATGAGCAGTTCTTC.

This clone showed up just once. The chain employs TRBV5-6 and TRBJ1-1; D possibly corresponds to TRBD1 (5 bases). CDR1 SGHDT and CDR2 YYEEEE come from the germline V gene. The CDR3 spans 14 residues. Trimming took 3 bases from V and 0 from J, leaving 9 bases between them. Here the CDR3 DNA reads TGTGCCAGCAGCTCCGGGACGTTGAACACTGAAGCTTTCTTT. Residues: CASSSGTLNTEAFF.

The J gene is TRBJ2-7, the V gene TRBV4-1; D is uncertain. Germline-derived CDR1 and CDR2 are MGHRA and YSYEKL. The CDR3 sequence is 14 residues long. With 3 bases removed from V and 5 bases from J, the gap between germline ends came to 14 bases. The CDR3 spells CASSQEGRVDEQYF. CDR3 DNA sequence: TGCGCCAGCAGCCAGGAAGGAAGGGTCGACGAGCAGTACTTC.

Notes on this clone: Other DNA sequences within the sample encode an identical CDR3. This sequence joins TRBV18 and TRBJ1-1; D gene unclear. The length of the CDR3 is 14 residues. Looked up from germline, CDR1 is KGHSH and CDR2 is LQKENI. The germline V and J ends were trimmed by 3 bases and 1 base, with 9 bases remaining between them. For the CDR3, the DNA is TGTGCCAGCTCACCCTTGGACGGGAACACTGAAGCTTTCTTT. Its protein is CASSPLDGNTEAFF.

CDR3 bases: TGCGCCACCAAAGGGGGGGAAGGTCAGCCCCAGCATTTT. Protein sequence: CATKGGEGQPQHF. This chain links TRBV23-1 with TRBJ1-5, with TRBD1 as a possible D gene (6 bases). TRBV23-1 is reported as an ORF; its role is uncertain. Trimming pared 10 bases from V and 6 bases from J, leaving 16 bases between. The CDR3 has 13 residues.

The V call is TRBV4-1, the J call TRBJ2-1, with 9 nucleotides matching TRBD1. Germline lookup yields CDR1 MGHRA and CDR2 YSYEKL. J was trimmed by 0 bases and V by 1 base; bases with no gene match: 4. The CDR3 loop spans 17 amino acids. The CDR3 reads CASSQGTGVNSYNEQFF. In nucleotides, the CDR3 is TGCGCCAGCAGCCAAGGGACAGGGGTTAACTCCTACAATGAGCAGTTCTTC.

The chain employs TRBV7-8 and TRBJ2-1, with unresolved D. V was trimmed by 8 bases and J by 3 bases, leaving 11 bases between them. The CDR3 contains 13 residues. In germline, CDR1 is SGHVS, CDR2 FQNEAQ. CDR3 amino acids: CASGRGFYNEQFF. The CDR3 bases are TGTGCCAGCGGGCGAGGCTTCTACAATGAGCAGTTCTTC.

The chain combines TRBV5-1 with TRBJ2-1, with 8 bases aligning to TRBD1. Losses at the gene ends were 2 bases for V and 5 bases for J; bases not matched to a gene: 3. Germline CDR1 is SGHRS and CDR2 is YFSETQ. CDR3 length: 14 residues. The CDR3 DNA reads as TGCGCCAGCAGCTTCGGGACAGGACACAATGAGCAGTTCTTC. Protein sequence: CASSFGTGHNEQFF.

The chain employs TRBV5-1 and TRBJ2-1; 7 bases line up with TRBD2. This CDR3 region has 17 residues. The V segment lost 4 bases and the J segment 0 bases; nucleotides outside the gene matches: 10. Germline loops: CDR1 SGHRS, CDR2 YFSETQ. The CDR3 loop reads CASSRLAVRSSYNEQFF. The CDR3 DNA reads TGCGCCAGCAGCCGGCTAGCGGTTCGGAGCTCCTACAATGAGCAGTTCTTC.

The chain is built from TRBV4-1 and TRBJ2-7, with D tentatively TRBD1 (6 bases). Germline CDR1 and CDR2: MGHRA and YSYEKL. V was pared by 3 bases and J by 4 bases, with 13 bases between. The CDR3 is made up of 14 amino acids. The CDR3 nucleotides are TGCGCCAGCAGCCATCGCCGGGACACGTACGAGCAGTACTTC. This sequence encodes CASSHRRDTYEQYF.